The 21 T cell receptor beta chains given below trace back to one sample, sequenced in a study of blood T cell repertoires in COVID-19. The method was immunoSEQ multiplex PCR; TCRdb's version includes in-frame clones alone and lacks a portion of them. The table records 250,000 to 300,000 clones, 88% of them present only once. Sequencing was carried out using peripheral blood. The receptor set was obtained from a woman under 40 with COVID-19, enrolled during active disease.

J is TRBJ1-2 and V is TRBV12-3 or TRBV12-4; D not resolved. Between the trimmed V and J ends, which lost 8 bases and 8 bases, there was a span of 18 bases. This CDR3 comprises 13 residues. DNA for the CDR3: TGTGCCAGCGCACCCTTAACAATCGGGGGCTACACCTTC. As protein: CASAPLTIGGYTF.

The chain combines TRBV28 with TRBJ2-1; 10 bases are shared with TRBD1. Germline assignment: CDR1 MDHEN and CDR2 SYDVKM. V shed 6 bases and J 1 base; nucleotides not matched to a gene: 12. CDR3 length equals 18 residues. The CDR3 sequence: CASSSWTGGIMSYNEQFF. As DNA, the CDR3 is TGTGCCAGCAGCTCTTGGACAGGGGGAATAATGTCCTACAATGAGCAGTTCTTC. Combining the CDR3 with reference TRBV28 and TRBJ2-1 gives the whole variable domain DVKVTQSSRYLVKRTGEKVFLECVQDMDHENMFWYRQDPGLGLRLIYFSYDVKMKEKGDIPEGYSVSREKKERFSLILESASTNQTSMYLCASSSWTGGIMSYNEQFFGPGTRLTVL.

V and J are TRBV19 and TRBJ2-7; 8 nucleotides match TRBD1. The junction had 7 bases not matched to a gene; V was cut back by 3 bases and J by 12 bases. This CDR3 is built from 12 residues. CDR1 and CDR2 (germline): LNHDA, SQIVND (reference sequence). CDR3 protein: CASSISGQGLYF. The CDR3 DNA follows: TGTGCCAGTAGTATTTCAGGACAGGGACTGTACTTC.

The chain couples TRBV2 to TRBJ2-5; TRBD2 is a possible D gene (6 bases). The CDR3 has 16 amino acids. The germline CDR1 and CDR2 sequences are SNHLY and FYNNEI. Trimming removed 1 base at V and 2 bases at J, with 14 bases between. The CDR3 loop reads CASSEDSGTAQETQYF. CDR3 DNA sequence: TGTGCCAGCAGTGAAGATTCCGGGACTGCTCAAGAGACCCAGTACTTC. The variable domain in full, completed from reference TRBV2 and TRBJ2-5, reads EPEVTQTPSHQVTQMGQEVILRCVPISNHLYFYWYRQILGQKVEFLVSFYNNEISEKSEIFDDQFSVERPDGSNFTLKIRSTKLEDSAMYFCASSEDSGTAQETQYFGPGTRLLVL.

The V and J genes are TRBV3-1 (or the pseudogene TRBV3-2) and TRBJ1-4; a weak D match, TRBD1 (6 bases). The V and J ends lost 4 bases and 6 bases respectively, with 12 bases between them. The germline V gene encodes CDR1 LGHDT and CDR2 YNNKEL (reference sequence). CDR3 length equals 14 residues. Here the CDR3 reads CASSPRTADEKLFF. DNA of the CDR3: TGTGCCAGCAGCCCCCGGACAGCTGATGAAAAACTGTTTTTT.

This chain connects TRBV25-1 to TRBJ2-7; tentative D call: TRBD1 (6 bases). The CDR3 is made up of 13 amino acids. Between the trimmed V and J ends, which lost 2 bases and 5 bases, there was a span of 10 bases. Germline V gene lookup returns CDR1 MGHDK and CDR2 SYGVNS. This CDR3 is CASSETGLHEQYF. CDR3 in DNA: TGTGCCAGCAGTGAAACAGGGCTGCACGAGCAGTACTTC.

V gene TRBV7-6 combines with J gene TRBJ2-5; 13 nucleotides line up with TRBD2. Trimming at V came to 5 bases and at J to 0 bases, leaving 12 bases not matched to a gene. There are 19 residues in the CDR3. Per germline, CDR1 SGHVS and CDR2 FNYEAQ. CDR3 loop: CASSPGTSGALNYQETQYF. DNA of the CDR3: TGTGCCAGCAGCCCCGGGACTAGCGGGGCCTTAAATTACCAAGAGACCCAGTACTTC.

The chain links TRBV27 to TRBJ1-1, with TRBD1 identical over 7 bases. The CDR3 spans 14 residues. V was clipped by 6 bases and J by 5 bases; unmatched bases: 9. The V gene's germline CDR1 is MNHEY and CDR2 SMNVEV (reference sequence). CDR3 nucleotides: TGTGCCAGCAGCCCCAGGACAGGCGGGACTGAAGCTTTCTTT. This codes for CASSPRTGGTEAFF.

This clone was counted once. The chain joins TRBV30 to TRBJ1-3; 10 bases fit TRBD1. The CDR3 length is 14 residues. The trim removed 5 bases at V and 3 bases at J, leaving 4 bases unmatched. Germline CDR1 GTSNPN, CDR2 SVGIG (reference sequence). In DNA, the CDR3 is TGTGCCTGGGGGACAGGGGCGGGTGGAAACACCATATATTTT. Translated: CAWGTGAGGNTIYF. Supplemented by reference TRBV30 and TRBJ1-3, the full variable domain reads SQTIHQWPATLVQPVGSPLSLECTVEGTSNPNLYWYRQAAGRGLQLLFYSVGIGQISSEVPQNLSASRPQDRQFILSSKKLLLSDSGFYLCAWGTGAGGNTIYFGEGSWLTVV.

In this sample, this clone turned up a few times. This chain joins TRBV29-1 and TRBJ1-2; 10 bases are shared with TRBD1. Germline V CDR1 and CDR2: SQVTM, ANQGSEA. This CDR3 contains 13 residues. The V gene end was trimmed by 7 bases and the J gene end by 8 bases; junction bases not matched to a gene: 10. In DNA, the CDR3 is TGCAGCGCCTTTGGAGGACAGGGGGACGGCTACACCTTC. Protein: CSAFGGQGDGYTF.

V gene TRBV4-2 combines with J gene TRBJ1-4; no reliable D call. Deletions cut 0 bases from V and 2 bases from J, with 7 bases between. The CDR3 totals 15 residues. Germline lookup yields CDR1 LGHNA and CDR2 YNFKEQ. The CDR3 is CASSQDLKTNEKLFF. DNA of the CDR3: TGTGCCAGCAGCCAAGATCTAAAGACTAATGAAAAACTGTTTTTT.

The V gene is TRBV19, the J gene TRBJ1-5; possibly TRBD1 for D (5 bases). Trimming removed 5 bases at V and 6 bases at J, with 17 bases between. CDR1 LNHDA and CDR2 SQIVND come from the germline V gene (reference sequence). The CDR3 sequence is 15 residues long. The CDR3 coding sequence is TGTGCCAGTAGTCTTGGAGGGGCCTGGTTTCAGCCCCAGCATTTT. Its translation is CASSLGGAWFQPQHF.

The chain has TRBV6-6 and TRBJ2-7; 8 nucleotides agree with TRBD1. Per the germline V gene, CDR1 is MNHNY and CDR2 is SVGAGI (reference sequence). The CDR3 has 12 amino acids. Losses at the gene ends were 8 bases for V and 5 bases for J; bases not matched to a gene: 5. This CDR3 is CASSQGADEQYF. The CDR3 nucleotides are TGTGCCAGCTCTCAGGGGGCGGACGAGCAGTACTTC.

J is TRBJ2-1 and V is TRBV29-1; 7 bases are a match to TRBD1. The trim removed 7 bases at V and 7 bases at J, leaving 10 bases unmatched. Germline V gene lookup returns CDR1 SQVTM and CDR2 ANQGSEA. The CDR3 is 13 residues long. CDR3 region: CSGDRAQRNEQFF. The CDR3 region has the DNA TGCAGCGGCGACAGGGCTCAACGGAATGAGCAGTTCTTC.

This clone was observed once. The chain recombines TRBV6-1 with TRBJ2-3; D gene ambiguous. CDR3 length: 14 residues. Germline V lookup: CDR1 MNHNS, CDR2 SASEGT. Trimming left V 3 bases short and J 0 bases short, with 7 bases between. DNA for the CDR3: TGTGCCAGCAGTGATCTCTTTAGCACAGATACGCAGTATTTT. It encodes CASSDLFSTDTQYF.

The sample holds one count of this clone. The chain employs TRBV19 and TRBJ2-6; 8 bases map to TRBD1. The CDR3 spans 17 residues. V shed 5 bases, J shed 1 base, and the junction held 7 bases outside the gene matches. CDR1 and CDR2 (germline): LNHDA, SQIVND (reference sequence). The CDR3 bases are TGTGCCAGTAGTGCCGAAACAGGGGGGTCTGGGGCCAACGTCCTGACTTTC. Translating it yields CASSAETGGSGANVLTF.

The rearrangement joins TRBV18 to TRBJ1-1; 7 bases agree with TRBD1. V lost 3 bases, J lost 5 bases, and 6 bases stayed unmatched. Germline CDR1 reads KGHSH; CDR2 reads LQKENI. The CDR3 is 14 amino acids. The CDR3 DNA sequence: TGTGCCAGCTCACCCGACAGGGCCGGGACTGAAGCTTTCTTT. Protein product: CASSPDRAGTEAFF. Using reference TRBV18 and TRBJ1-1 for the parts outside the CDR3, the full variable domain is NAGVMQNPRHLVRRRGQEARLRCSPMKGHSHVYWYRQLPEEGLKFMVYLQKENIIDESGMPKERFSAEFPKEGPSILRIQQVVRGDSAAYFCASSPDRAGTEAFFGQGTRLTVV.

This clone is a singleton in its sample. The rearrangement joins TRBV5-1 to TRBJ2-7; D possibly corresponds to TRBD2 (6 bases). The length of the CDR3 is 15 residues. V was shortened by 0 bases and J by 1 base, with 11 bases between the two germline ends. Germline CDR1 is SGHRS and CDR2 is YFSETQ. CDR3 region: CASSLAASASYEQYF. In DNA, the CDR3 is TGCGCCAGCAGCTTGGCGGCTAGCGCTTCCTACGAGCAGTACTTC.

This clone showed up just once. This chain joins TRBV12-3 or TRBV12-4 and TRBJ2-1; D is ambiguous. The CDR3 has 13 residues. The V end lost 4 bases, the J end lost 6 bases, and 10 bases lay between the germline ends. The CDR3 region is CASSSLPANEQFF. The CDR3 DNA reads TGTGCCAGCAGTTCACTACCGGCCAATGAGCAGTTCTTC.

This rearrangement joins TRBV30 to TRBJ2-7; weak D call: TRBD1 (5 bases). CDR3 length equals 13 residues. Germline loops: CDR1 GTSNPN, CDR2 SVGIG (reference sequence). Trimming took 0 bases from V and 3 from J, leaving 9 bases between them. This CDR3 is CAWSVGAIYEQYF. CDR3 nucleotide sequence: TGTGCCTGGAGTGTAGGGGCGATCTACGAGCAGTACTTC.

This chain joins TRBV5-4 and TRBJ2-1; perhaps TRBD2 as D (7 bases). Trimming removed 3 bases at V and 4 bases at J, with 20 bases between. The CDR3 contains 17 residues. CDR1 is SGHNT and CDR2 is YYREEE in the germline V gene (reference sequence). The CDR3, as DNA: TGTGCCAGCAGCTCACCAAGGGGGGGGAGATCGTACAATGAGCAGTTCTTC. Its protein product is CASSSPRGGRSYNEQFF.